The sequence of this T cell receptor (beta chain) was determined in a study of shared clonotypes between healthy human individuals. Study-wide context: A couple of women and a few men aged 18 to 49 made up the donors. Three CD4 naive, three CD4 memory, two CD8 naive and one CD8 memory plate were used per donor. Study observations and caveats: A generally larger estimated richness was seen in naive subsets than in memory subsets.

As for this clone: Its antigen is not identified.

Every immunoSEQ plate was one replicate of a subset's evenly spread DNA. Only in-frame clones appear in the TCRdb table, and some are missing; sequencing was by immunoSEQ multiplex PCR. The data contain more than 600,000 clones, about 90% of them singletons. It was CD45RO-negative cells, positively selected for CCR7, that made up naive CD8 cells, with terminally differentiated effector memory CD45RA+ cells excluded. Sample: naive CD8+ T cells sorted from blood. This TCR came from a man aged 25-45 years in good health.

CDR3 in DNA: TGTGCCAGCAGCGGGACCTCTGGAAACACCATATATTTT. Amino acids: CASSGTSGNTIYF. The chain couples TRBV5-5 to TRBJ1-3; tentatively, D is TRBD1 (5 bases). CDR1 SGHKS and CDR2 YYEKEE come from the germline V gene (reference sequence). Trimming took 4 bases from V and 0 from J, leaving 5 bases between them. CDR3 length equals 13 residues.